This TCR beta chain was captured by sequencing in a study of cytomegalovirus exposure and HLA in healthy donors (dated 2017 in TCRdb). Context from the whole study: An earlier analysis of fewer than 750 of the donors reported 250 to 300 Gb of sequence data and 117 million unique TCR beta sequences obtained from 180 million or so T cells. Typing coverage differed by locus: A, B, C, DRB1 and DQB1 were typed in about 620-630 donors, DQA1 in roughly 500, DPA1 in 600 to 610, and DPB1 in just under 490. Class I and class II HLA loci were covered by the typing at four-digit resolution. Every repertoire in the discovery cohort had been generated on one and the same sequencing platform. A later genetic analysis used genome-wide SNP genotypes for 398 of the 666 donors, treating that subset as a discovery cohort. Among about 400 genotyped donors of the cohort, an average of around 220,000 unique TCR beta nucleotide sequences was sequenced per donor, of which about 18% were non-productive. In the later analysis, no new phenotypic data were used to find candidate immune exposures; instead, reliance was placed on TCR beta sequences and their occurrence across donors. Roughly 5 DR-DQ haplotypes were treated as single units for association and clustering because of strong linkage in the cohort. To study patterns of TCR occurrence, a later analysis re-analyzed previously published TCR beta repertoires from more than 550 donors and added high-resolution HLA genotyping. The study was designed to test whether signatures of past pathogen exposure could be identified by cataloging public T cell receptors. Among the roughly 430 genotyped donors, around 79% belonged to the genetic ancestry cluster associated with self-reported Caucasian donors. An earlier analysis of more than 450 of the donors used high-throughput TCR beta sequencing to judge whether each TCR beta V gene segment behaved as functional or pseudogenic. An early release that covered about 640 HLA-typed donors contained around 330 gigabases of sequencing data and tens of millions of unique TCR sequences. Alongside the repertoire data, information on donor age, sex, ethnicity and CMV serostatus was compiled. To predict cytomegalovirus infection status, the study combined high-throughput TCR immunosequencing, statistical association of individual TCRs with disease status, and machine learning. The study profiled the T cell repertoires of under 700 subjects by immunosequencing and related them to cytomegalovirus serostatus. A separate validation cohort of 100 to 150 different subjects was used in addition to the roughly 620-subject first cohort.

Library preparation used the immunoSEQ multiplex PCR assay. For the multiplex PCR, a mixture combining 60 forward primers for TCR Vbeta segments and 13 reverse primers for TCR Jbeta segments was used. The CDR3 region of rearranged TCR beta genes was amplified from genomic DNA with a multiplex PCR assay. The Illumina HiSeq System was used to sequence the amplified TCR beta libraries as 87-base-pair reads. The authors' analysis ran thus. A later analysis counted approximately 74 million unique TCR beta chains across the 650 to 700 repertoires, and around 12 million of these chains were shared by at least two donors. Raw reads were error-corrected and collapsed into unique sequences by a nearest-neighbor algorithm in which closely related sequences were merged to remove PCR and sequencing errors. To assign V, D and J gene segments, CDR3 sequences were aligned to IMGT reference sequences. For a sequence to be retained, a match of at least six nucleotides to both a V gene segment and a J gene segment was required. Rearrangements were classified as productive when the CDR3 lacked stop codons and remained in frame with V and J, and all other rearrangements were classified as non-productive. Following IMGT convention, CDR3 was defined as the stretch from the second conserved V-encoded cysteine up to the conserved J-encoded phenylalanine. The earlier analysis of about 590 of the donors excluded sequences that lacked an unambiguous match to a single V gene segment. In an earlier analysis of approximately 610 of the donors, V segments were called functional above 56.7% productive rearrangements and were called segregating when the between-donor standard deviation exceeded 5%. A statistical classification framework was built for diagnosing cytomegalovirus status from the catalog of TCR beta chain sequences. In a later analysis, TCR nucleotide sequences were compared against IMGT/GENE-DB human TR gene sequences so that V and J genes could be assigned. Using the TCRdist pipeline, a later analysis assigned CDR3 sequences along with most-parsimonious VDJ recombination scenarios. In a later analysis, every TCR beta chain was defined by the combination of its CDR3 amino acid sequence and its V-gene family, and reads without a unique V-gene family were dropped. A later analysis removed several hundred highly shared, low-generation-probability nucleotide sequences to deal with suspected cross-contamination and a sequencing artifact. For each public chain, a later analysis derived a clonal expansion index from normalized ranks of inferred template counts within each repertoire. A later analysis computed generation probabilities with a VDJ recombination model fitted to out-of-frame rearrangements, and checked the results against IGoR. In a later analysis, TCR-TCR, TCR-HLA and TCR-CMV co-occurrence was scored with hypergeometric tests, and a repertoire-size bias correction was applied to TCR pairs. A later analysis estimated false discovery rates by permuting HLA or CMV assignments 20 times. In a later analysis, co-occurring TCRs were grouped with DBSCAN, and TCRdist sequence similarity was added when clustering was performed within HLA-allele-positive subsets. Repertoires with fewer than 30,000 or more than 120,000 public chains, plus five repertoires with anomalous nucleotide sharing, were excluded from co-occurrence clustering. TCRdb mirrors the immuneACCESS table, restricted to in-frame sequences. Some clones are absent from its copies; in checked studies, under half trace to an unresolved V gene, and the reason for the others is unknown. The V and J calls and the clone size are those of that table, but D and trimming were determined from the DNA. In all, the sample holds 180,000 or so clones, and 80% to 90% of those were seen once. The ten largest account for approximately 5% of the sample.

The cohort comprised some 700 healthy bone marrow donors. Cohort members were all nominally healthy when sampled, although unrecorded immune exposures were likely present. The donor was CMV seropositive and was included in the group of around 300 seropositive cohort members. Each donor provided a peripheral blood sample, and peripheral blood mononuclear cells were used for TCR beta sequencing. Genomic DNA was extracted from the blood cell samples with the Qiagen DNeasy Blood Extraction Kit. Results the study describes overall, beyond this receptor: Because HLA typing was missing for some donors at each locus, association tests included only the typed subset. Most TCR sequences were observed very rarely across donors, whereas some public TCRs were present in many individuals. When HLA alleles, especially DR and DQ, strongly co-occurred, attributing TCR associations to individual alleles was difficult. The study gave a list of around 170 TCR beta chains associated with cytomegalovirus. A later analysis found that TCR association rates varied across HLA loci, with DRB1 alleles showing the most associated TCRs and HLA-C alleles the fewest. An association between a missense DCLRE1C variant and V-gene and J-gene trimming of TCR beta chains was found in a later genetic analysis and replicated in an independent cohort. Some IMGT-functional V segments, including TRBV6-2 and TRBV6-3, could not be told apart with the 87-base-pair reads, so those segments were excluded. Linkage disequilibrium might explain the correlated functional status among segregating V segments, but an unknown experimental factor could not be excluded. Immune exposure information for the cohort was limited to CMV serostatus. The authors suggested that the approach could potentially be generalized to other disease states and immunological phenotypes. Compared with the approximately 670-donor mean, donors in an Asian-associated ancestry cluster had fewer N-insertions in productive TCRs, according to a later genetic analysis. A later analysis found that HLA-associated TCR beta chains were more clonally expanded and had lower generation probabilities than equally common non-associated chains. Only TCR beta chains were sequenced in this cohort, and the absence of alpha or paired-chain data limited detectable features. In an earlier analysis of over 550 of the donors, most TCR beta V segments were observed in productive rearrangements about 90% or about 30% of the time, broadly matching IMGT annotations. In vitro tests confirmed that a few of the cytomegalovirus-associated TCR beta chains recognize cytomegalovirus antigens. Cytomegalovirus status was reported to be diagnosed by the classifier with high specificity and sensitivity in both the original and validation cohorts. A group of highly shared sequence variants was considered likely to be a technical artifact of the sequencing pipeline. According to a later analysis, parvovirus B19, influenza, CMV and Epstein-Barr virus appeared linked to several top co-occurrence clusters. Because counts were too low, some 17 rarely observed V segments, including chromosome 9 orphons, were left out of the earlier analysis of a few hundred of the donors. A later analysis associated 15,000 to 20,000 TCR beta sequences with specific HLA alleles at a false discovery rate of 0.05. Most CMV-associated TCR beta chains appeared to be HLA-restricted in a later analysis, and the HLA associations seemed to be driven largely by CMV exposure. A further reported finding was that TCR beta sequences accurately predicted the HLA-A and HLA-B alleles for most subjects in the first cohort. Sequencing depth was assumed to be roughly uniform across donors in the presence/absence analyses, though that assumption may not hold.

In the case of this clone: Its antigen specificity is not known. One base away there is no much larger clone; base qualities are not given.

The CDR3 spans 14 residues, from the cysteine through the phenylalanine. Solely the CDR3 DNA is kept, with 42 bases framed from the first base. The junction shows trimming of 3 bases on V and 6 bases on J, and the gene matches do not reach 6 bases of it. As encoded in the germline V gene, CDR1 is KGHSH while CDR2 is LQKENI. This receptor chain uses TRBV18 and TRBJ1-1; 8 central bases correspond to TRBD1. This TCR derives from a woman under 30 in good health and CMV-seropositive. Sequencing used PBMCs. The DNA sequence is TGTGCCAGCTCACCGAGCCAGGGGGCCGCTGAAGCTTTCTTT. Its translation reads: CASSPSQGAAEAFF.